Judged by abundance, the clone carrying this T cell receptor (beta chain) is medium-sized (0.01 to 0.1%). The V gene's germline CDR1 is LNHDA and CDR2 SQIVND (reference sequence). The CDR3 has 14 residues. J lost 3 bases, V lost 7 bases, and 7 bases had no gene match. As originally analysed: Counts of nucleated cells, estimated from reference gene primer amplification, were obtained. This table comes from immunoSEQ multiplex PCR, and its TCRdb copy is limited to in-frame clones, with some not included. V, J and clone size were drawn from that table, and D and trimming were deduced from the DNA. Of under 55,000 clones listed, 86% were seen once; the top ten hold less than 6.5%. This sample stems from a study of blood T cell repertoires in COVID-19. Overall study context: From T cells, B-cell-depleted T cells, or PBMCs came the material, which was cDNA or gDNA.

The sequence was obtained from a man in his forties with active COVID-19. The V call is TRBV19, the J call TRBJ2-5; 8 bases map to TRBD2. The specimen sequenced was peripheral blood. The CDR3: CASKSGSAKETQYF. The DNA for the CDR3 is TGTGCCAGTAAGAGCGGGAGTGCTAAAGAGACCCAGTACTTC.